The 19 T cell receptor beta chains presented below share a single source sample, sequenced in a study of pediatric ulcerative colitis. Produced via immunoSEQ multiplex PCR; TCRdb's table is partial and in-frame only. Of 40,000 to 55,000 clones detected, around 78% appear once; the ten largest clones hold roughly 3.4%. The rectum was sampled with one to two pinch biopsies at colonoscopy. The sample was gut tissue. These receptors all come from a girl between 5 and 17 years old with moderate ulcerative colitis.

This clone was recorded once. The rearrangement uses TRBV7-6 and TRBJ2-5; D gene ambiguous. V dropped 1 base and J dropped 2 bases, with 14 bases sitting between them. Germline-derived CDR1 and CDR2 are SGHVS and FNYEAQ. The CDR3 has 16 residues. CDR3 protein: CASSLGIGGEQETQYF. The CDR3 DNA reads TGTGCCAGCAGCTTAGGGATCGGCGGTGAACAAGAGACCCAGTACTTC.

The chain recombines TRBV6-6 with TRBJ2-1; 12 nucleotides line up with TRBD2. The V gene's germline CDR1 is MNHNY and CDR2 SVGAGI (reference sequence). V shed 5 bases, J shed 4 bases, and the junction held 3 bases outside the gene matches. The CDR3 sequence is 15 residues long. The CDR3 DNA follows: TGTGCCAGCAGTCTGCTAGCGGGAGGGTACAATGAGCAGTTCTTC. It encodes CASSLLAGGYNEQFF.

This chain joins TRBV5-1 and TRBJ2-7, with 8 bases lining up with TRBD1. Germline V gene lookup returns CDR1 SGHRS and CDR2 YFSETQ. The CDR3 is made up of 16 amino acids. J gave up 3 bases and V 0 bases, and 8 bases lay outside the gene matches. The CDR3 DNA follows: TGCGCCAGCAGCTTGGCAGGACAGGGAGTCCTCTACGAGCAGTACTTC. This sequence encodes CASSLAGQGVLYEQYF.

A few counts support this clone. The chain uses TRBV30 and TRBJ1-3; D is unclear. V lost 3 bases to trimming and J lost 0 bases, with 15 bases between them. The CDR3 length is 16 residues. Germline CDR1 GTSNPN, CDR2 SVGIG (reference sequence). The CDR3 DNA sequence: TGTGCCTGGAGCCTTGTGGGAGGCCACTCTGGAAACACCATATATTTT. It yields the protein CAWSLVGGHSGNTIYF.

This clone has only a few counts. The chain combines TRBV7-9 with TRBJ1-5; D is unclear. The V end was cut by 0 bases, the J end by 5 bases, with 8 bases between. The germline V gene encodes CDR1 SEHNR and CDR2 FQNEAQ (reference sequence). This CDR3 is built from 14 residues. CDR3 residues: CASSLALPHQPQHF. The CDR3 DNA follows: TGTGCCAGCAGCTTAGCGCTCCCTCATCAGCCCCAGCATTTT.

The rearrangement joins TRBV7-9 to TRBJ2-5, with unresolved D. Deletions cut 8 bases from V and 0 bases from J, with 13 bases between. Germline CDR1 SEHNR, CDR2 FQNEAQ (reference sequence). The CDR3 spans 14 residues. The chain's CDR3 is CASAPKVYQETQYF. The CDR3 nucleotides are TGTGCCAGCGCACCAAAGGTGTACCAAGAGACCCAGTACTTC. Full variable domain (missing parts from reference TRBV7-9 and TRBJ2-5): DTGVSQNPRHKITKRGQNVTFRCDPISEHNRLYWYRQTLGQGPEFLTYFQNEAQLEKSRLLSDRFSAERPKGSFSTLEIQRTEQGDSAMYLCASAPKVYQETQYFGPGTRLLVL.

V gene TRBV6-5 combines with J gene TRBJ2-7, with a possible D match to TRBD2 (5 bases). V lost 4 bases and J lost 4, with 17 bases in between. CDR3 length: 15 residues. Germline V gene data show CDR1 as MNHEY and CDR2 as SVGAGI. The CDR3 bases are TGTGCCAGCAGTTCGGCGGCCACCCCGGGGTACGAGCAGTACTTC. Translation: CASSSAATPGYEQYF.

J is TRBJ2-3 and V is TRBV5-4; D is perhaps TRBD2 (6 bases). V was clipped by 4 bases and J by 2 bases, with 14 bases between them. The CDR3 has 15 residues. In germline, CDR1 is SGHNT, CDR2 YYREEE (reference sequence). CDR3 sequence: CASSMTGGDTDTQYF. CDR3 nucleotide sequence: TGTGCCAGCAGCATGACCGGGGGAGACACAGATACGCAGTATTTT.

This chain links TRBV6-5 with TRBJ2-1; weak D call: TRBD1 (5 bases). This CDR3 spans 13 amino acids. Between the trimmed V and J ends, which lost 7 bases and 6 bases, there was a span of 13 bases. CDR1 MNHEY and CDR2 SVGAGI come from the germline V gene. As DNA, the CDR3 is TGTGCCAGCACCGTTACAGGATCCAATGAGCAGTTCTTC. It is translated as CASTVTGSNEQFF.

The rearrangement uses TRBV7-2 and TRBJ2-3, with 9 bases lining up with TRBD2. CDR1 and CDR2 from the germline V gene are SGHTA and FQGNSA. The CDR3 contains 15 residues. V shed 1 base, J shed 6 bases, and the junction held 5 bases outside the gene matches. DNA for the CDR3: TGTGCCAGCAGCTTAGGGGGACTAGCAGGGGATACGCAGTATTTT. Protein sequence: CASSLGGLAGDTQYF.

The chain is built from TRBV7-2 and TRBJ2-3, with TRBD2 matching 8 bases. The CDR3 sequence is 16 residues long. CDR1 and CDR2 (germline): SGHTA, FQGNSA. J lost 4 bases, V lost 2 bases, and 8 bases had no gene match. CDR3 coding DNA: TGTGCCAGCAGCTTAACGAGCGGGGGTAGCGCAGATACGCAGTATTTT. This codes for CASSLTSGGSADTQYF.

The gene calls are TRBV19 and TRBJ2-3; D uncertain. CDR3 size: 12 residues. Per the germline V gene, CDR1 is LNHDA and CDR2 is SQIVND (reference sequence). The V end lost 6 bases, the J end lost 2 bases, and 6 bases lay between the germline ends. CDR3 protein: CASSQNTDTQYF. The CDR3 DNA reads TGTGCCAGTAGCCAAAACACAGATACGCAGTATTTT.

The gene calls are TRBV30 and TRBJ1-2, with TRBD1 matching over 7 bases. CDR1 is GTSNPN, CDR2 SVGIG, per germline (reference sequence). The length of the CDR3 is 14 residues. V was clipped by 5 bases and J by 2 bases; unmatched bases: 8. The CDR3 here is CAWGDRRGNYGYTF. CDR3 sequence (DNA): TGTGCCTGGGGCGACCGCAGGGGGAACTATGGCTACACCTTC.

V usage is TRBV27 and J usage is TRBJ2-1; D is perhaps TRBD1 or TRBD2 (5 bases each). Deletions cut 4 bases from V and 4 bases from J, with 14 bases between. The CDR3 is 15 amino acids. In germline, CDR1 is MNHEY, CDR2 SMNVEV (reference sequence). CDR3 amino acids: CASSSSFGGYNEQFF. DNA of the CDR3: TGTGCCAGCAGTTCATCTTTTGGGGGTTACAATGAGCAGTTCTTC.

This clone has a single count. The junction departs from germline at one end; a sequencing error may be responsible. The chain links TRBV2 to TRBJ2-3; 10 nucleotides match TRBD2. The CDR3 is made up of 14 amino acids. Germline loops: CDR1 SNHLY, CDR2 FYNNEI. In DNA form, the CDR3 reads TGTGCCAGCAGCGAAGACGAGCGGGGGGGCGGGCAGTATTTT. This sequence encodes CASSEDERGGGQYF.

The genes are TRBV11-1 and TRBJ1-2, with D possibly TRBD1 on 5 matching bases. Trimming left V 1 base short and J 4 bases short, with 10 bases between. The CDR3 is 14 residues long. Germline V gives CDR1 SGHAT, CDR2 FQDESV (reference sequence). The CDR3 is CASSLGEGTYGYTF. The CDR3 coding sequence is TGTGCCAGCAGCTTAGGAGAGGGGACCTATGGCTACACCTTC.

This chain connects TRBV12-5 to TRBJ2-1, with 9 bases fitting TRBD1. The CDR3 contains 17 residues. V lost 2 bases, J lost 4 bases, and 9 bases stayed unmatched. Per germline, CDR1 LGHNT and CDR2 FRNRAP. The CDR3 here is CASGLMLQGAGYNEQFF. CDR3 nucleotide sequence: TGTGCTAGTGGTTTGATGCTACAGGGGGCAGGTTACAATGAGCAGTTCTTC.

J is TRBJ2-3 and V is TRBV11-2; D uncertain. CDR1 SGHAT and CDR2 FQNNGV come from the germline V gene. CDR3 length: 12 amino acids. Trimming pared 6 bases from V and 2 bases from J, leaving 6 bases between. The CDR3 reads CASRPPTDTQYF. CDR3 in DNA: TGTGCCAGCAGGCCGCCCACAGATACGCAGTATTTT. The full variable domain, with the rest looked up from reference TRBV11-2 and TRBJ2-3, is EAGVAQSPRYKIIEKRQSVAFWCNPISGHATLYWYQQILGQGPKLLIQFQNNGVVDDSQLPKDRFSAERLKGVDSTLKIQPAKLEDSAVYLCASRPPTDTQYFGPGTRLTVL.

The V and J genes are TRBV30 and TRBJ2-7, with D unclear. This CDR3 region has 14 residues. Trimming took off 0 bases at V and 6 bases at J, with 15 bases between the two ends. Germline V gene lookup returns CDR1 GTSNPN and CDR2 SVGIG (reference sequence). CDR3 nucleotide sequence: TGTGCCTGGAGTGTAGGTAGCAGCCCACGCGAGCAGTACTTC. Translating it yields CAWSVGSSPREQYF. The whole variable domain, filled in from reference TRBV30 and TRBJ2-7, reads SQTIHQWPATLVQPVGSPLSLECTVEGTSNPNLYWYRQAAGRGLQLLFYSVGIGQISSEVPQNLSASRPQDRQFILSSKKLLLSDSGFYLCAWSVGSSPREQYFGPGTRLTVT.